This T cell receptor (beta chain) was documented in a study of human T cells and chemical hapten exposure. Time point given: patch test 1, 2 weeks after DPC sensitization. Treatment noted: therapeutic diphenylcyclopropenone sensitization with weekly scalp DPC. The CDR3 runs to 12 residues. With 6 bases removed from V and 2 bases from J, the gap between germline ends came to 8 bases. CDR1 is MGHDK, CDR2 SYGVNS, per germline. In TCRdb, the RACE reads were re-called with MiXCR into one record per CDR3 protein. The data contain about 360,000 distinct CDR3 sequences, under 8% of them singletons. This receptor was identified in a woman between 18 and 29 years old with alopecia areata. Some clones in this sample may be carry-over from other donors' samples. The sequencing here drew on whole blood, taken in connection with sensitization to the hapten diphenylcyclopropenone (DPC). This chain connects TRBV25-1 to TRBJ2-7; D gene uncertain. The CDR3 loop reads CASSDHPYEQYF. The CDR3 DNA reads as TGTGCCAGCAGCGACCACCCCTACGAGCAGTACTTC.